These 8 T cell receptor beta chains came from one sample sequenced in a study of T-cell reconstitution after alpha-beta-depleted transplantation in children. Unique molecular identifiers were incorporated during preparation of the TCRbeta library. TCRdb reprocessed the PCR reads via MiXCR and lists one record per CDR3 protein. The table shows 600,000 to 700,000 distinct CDR3 sequences, with roughly 13% occurring only once. The sequencing here drew on PBMCs, taken before TCRalphabeta/CD19-depleted stem cell transplant. The receptors derive from a girl aged 2 to 9 with congenital amegakaryocytic thrombocytopenia, due to receive a stem cell transplant.

A note on this clonotype: It may be a read error: a sequence one base away is much more abundant. The chain has TRBV20-1 and TRBJ2-7, with D possibly being TRBD1 (6 bases). The V gene lost 4 bases and the J gene lost 4 bases, with 20 bases spanning the gap. The CDR3 sequence is 15 residues long. Per germline, CDR1 DFQATT and CDR2 SNEGSKA (reference sequence). CDR3 DNA: TGCAGTGCTAAGGGGGTACAGCTTATTGGGTACGAGCAGTACTTC. Residues: CSAKGVQLIGYEQYF.

This clonotype was picked up many times. This rearrangement joins TRBV29-1 to TRBJ2-2; D is unclear. Trimming took off 8 bases at V and 6 bases at J, with 7 bases between the two ends. Germline V gives CDR1 SQVTM, CDR2 ANQGSEA. The CDR3 has 10 residues. CDR3 region: CSPPAGELFF. CDR3 nucleotide sequence: TGCAGCCCCCCCGCCGGGGAGCTGTTTTTT.

This clonotype has at least ten counts. The rearrangement joins TRBV10-1 to TRBJ2-2; D is uncertain. Germline values: CDR1 WNHNN, CDR2 SYGVQD (reference sequence). Deletions cut 4 bases from V and 5 bases from J, with 14 bases between. The length of the CDR3 is 15 residues. CDR3 residues: CASSAGSGRTGELFF. The DNA of the CDR3 is TGCGCCAGCAGTGCCGGGTCTGGGCGGACCGGGGAGCTGTTTTTT.

This clonotype was counted ten times or more. The rearrangement uses TRBV12-3 or TRBV12-4 and TRBJ2-2; perhaps TRBD1 as D (6 bases). Trimming took off 2 bases at V and 4 bases at J, with 14 bases between the two ends. This CDR3 has 16 amino acids. The DNA for the CDR3 is TGTGCCAGCAGTTTAAGGCCAGGGGTTGCCACCGGGGAGCTGTTTTTT. Translated: CASSLRPGVATGELFF.

This clonotype has ten or more counts. CDR3 region: CSVRGRDTDTQYF. The CDR3 nucleotides are TGCAGCGTTAGGGGTCGAGACACAGATACGCAGTATTTT. The chain is built from TRBV29-1 and TRBJ2-3, with D perhaps matching TRBD1 (5 bases). The CDR3 consists of 13 residues. With 5 bases removed from V and 2 bases from J, the gap between germline ends came to 11 bases. The germline V gene has CDR1 SQVTM and CDR2 ANQGSEA.

In this sample, this clonotype turned up a few times. V gene TRBV2 combines with J gene TRBJ2-1, with 7 bases that match TRBD2. Per germline, CDR1 SNHLY and CDR2 FYNNEI. This CDR3 contains 16 residues. V gave up 6 bases and J gave up 8 bases; unmatched junction bases: 16. CDR3 region: CASRGSLAAQPDEQFF. The CDR3 DNA follows: TGTGCCAGCAGAGGAAGCCTAGCGGCCCAACCGGATGAGCAGTTCTTC.

This clonotype has ten or more counts. The chain combines TRBV12-3 or TRBV12-4 with TRBJ2-1; D remains ambiguous. This CDR3 has 14 amino acids. V was trimmed by 7 bases and J by 7 bases, leaving 17 bases between them. CDR3 DNA sequence: TGTGCCAGCACTGTAGTGGGCAGGAAGAATGAGCAGTTCTTC. Translating gives CASTVVGRKNEQFF.

The rearrangement links TRBV5-1 to TRBJ2-1, with 10 bases that match TRBD2. This CDR3 contains 18 residues. Looked up from germline, CDR1 is SGHRS and CDR2 is YFSETQ. V gave up 1 base and J gave up 7 bases; unmatched junction bases: 14. CDR3 in DNA: TGCGCCAGCAGCTTGCCCGGCTTAGGAGCGGGAGGGCCTAATGAGCAGTTCTTC. The encoded protein is CASSLPGLGAGGPNEQFF.